This T cell receptor (beta chain) is drawn from a study of metastatic and nonmetastatic thyroid tumors. Study-wide background: Repertoires from malignant and benign thyroid patients were compared across blood and tumor or nodule tissue.

General study results and limits: Reports indicated that malignant thyroid tumors showed significantly higher TCR beta diversity than benign nodules did, in blood and tumor.

CDR1 is SGHTA and CDR2 is FQGNSA in the germline V gene. The CDR3 extends over 12 amino acids. The germline V and J ends were trimmed by 4 bases and 12 bases, with 10 bases remaining between them. Among the patients, none had received any treatment before thyroid surgery. Ten or more counts support this clone. Its antigen is currently unknown. TCRdb used MiXCR to call clones anew from the PCR reads. The repertoire holds fewer than 15,000 clones, with roughly 29% as singletons. The chain has TRBV7-2 and TRBJ1-6; possibly TRBD1 for D (5 bases). What was sequenced was tumor tissue. This receptor was taken from a male donor with papillary thyroid cancer or a benign thyroid nodule (not recorded which). Some clones in this sample may be carry-over from other donors' samples. CDR3 DNA sequence: TGTGCCAGCAGCTGGGGTGGGGGACCCCTCCACTTT. It specifies CASSWGGGPLHF.